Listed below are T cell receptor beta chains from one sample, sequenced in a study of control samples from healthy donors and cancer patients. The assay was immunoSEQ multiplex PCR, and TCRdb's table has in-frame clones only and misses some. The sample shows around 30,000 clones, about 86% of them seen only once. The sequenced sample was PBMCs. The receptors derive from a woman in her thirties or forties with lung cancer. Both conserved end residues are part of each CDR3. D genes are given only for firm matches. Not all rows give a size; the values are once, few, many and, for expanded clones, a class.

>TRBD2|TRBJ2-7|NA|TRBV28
CATLGGISYEQYF
TGTGCCACCCTGGGGGGGATCTCCTACGAGCAGTACTTC
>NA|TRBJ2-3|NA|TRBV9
CASSVLVTSTDTQYF
TGTGCCAGCAGCGTATTAGTCACTAGCACAGATACGCAGTATTTT
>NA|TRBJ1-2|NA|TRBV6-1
CASSENWGPEGYTF
TGTGCCAGCAGTGAAAATTGGGGGCCGGAGGGCTACACCTTC
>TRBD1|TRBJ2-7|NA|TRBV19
CASRRDRASSYEQYF
TGTGCCAGTAGGCGAGACAGGGCAAGCTCCTACGAGCAGTACTTC
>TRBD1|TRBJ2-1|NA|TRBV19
CASSFILSDRSGEQFF
TGTGCCAGTAGTTTCATTCTATCGGACAGGTCCGGTGAGCAGTTCTTC
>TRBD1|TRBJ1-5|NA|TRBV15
CATSRDQGARQPQHF
TGTGCCACCAGCAGAGATCAGGGGGCGCGGCAGCCCCAGCATTTT
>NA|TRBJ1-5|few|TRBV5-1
CASSPGTNNQPQHF
TGCGCCAGCAGCCCCGGGACAAACAATCAGCCCCAGCATTTT
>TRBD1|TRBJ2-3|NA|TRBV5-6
CASSLGTGGQDTDTQYF
TGTGCCAGCAGTCTCGGGACAGGGGGCCAAGACACAGATACGCAGTATTTT
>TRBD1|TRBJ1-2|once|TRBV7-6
CASSSVLQGRGGYTF
TGTGCCAGCAGCTCCGTTCTACAGGGGCGCGGTGGCTACACCTTC
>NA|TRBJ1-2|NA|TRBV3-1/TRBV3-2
CASSQDVGVNYGYTF
TGTGCCAGCAGCCAAGATGTGGGGGTTAACTATGGCTACACCTTC
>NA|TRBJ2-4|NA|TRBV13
CASSRAEDATKNIQYF
TGTGCCAGCAGCCGGGCCGAAGACGCAACTAAAAACATTCAGTACTTC
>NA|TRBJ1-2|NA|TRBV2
CASSETPGGNGYTF
TGTGCCAGCAGTGAGACCCCCGGGGGCAATGGCTACACCTTC
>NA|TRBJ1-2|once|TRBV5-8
CASSLSTGLGIYGYTF
TGTGCCAGCAGCTTGTCAACCGGCTTGGGCATCTATGGCTACACCTTC
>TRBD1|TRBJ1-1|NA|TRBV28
CASSNPLGQRMNTEAFF
TGTGCCAGCAGTAATCCCTTGGGACAGAGAATGAACACTGAAGCTTTCTTT
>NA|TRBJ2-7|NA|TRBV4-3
CASSQERGSYEQYF
TGCGCCAGCAGCCAAGAGAGGGGGTCCTACGAGCAGTACTTC
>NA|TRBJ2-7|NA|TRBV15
CATSREGHTSSQYF
TGTGCCACCAGCAGAGAGGGGCATACATCTTCCCAGTACTTC
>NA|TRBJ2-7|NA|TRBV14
CASSQIIRGEQYF
TGTGCCAGCAGCCAAATTATCCGGGGCGAGCAGTACTTC
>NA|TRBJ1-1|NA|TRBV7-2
CASGRGRNTEAFF
TGTGCCAGCGGCCGGGGCAGGAACACTGAAGCTTTCTTT
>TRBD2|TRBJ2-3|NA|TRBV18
CASSPGGLDTDTQYF
TGTGCCAGCTCACCAGGGGGACTAGACACAGATACGCAGTATTTT
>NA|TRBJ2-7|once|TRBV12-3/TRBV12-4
CASSLEWSEQYF
TGTGCCAGCAGTTTAGAGTGGTCCGAGCAGTACTTC
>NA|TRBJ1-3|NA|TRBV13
CASRAPGDSGNTIYF
TGTGCCAGCAGAGCGCCGGGGGACTCTGGAAACACCATATATTTT
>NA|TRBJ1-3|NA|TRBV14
CASSHFTSVPDTIYF
TGTGCCAGCAGCCACTTTACCTCTGTCCCTGACACCATATATTTT